The 23 T cell receptor beta chains listed next were all sequenced from one sample in a study of PD-1 blockade in classical Hodgkin lymphoma. As for time point: cycle 4 day 1 (C4D1), after six to seven weeks of nivolumab. Every patient was affected by relapse after autologous stem cell transplantation, while exposure to brentuximab vedotin was not uniform. Only in-frame clones appear in the TCRdb table, and some are missing; sequencing was by immunoSEQ multiplex PCR. The table shows tens of thousands of clones, with 55% to 80% occurring only once. The sample in question was peripheral blood mononuclear cells (PBMCs), obtained before the fourth cycle of nivolumab. The receptor source for this set is a human donor with classical Hodgkin lymphoma.

V and J are TRBV6-5 and TRBJ1-6, with a tentative D call TRBD1 (6 bases). CDR1 MNHEY and CDR2 SVGAGI come from the germline V gene. This CDR3 region has 14 residues. V shed 7 bases and J shed 10 bases, with 17 bases lying between them. In nucleotides, the CDR3 is TGTGCCAGCACCACAGGGAGGGTAGGATCACCCCTCCACTTT. Translation: CASTTGRVGSPLHF.

CDR3 DNA: TGTGCCAGTAGTACGGGACAGGGGATTATGAATCAGCCCCAGCATTTT. This translates into CASSTGQGIMNQPQHF. The rearrangement links TRBV19 to TRBJ1-5, with 10 bases matching TRBD1. Per germline, CDR1 LNHDA and CDR2 SQIVND (reference sequence). The CDR3 length is 16 residues. J was trimmed by 4 bases and V by 4 bases; bases with no gene match: 7. The full variable domain, rest sourced from reference TRBV19 and TRBJ1-5, is DGGITQSPKYLFRKEGQNVTLSCEQNLNHDAMYWYRQDPGQGLRLIYYSQIVNDFQKGDIAEGYSVSREKKESFPLTVTSAQKNPTAFYLCASSTGQGIMNQPQHFGDGTRLSIL.

This rearrangement joins TRBV6-4 to TRBJ2-1; 13 positions match TRBD2. Germline CDR1 reads MRHNA; CDR2 reads SNTAGT. V was pared by 6 bases and J by 3 bases, with 8 bases of the junction left unmatched. The CDR3 spans 17 residues. The CDR3 DNA sequence: TGTGCCAGCAGCCTACTAGCGGGAGGGGGTTACTACAATGAGCAGTTCTTC. This gives the protein CASSLLAGGGYYNEQFF.

The V and J genes are TRBV29-1 and TRBJ2-1; 9 bases are a match to TRBD2. Losses at the gene ends were 6 bases for V and 9 bases for J; bases not matched to a gene: 18. Germline V CDR1 and CDR2: SQVTM, ANQGSEA. The CDR3 spans 16 residues. CDR3 amino acids: CSVEGSSGVPGSEQFF. In nucleotides, the CDR3 is TGCAGCGTGGAGGGTTCTAGCGGGGTCCCCGGTAGTGAGCAGTTCTTC.

The chain employs TRBV18 and TRBJ1-5; the D is unclear. The CDR3 is 14 residues long. V was shortened by 5 bases and J by 5 bases, with 13 bases between the two germline ends. Germline V CDR1 and CDR2: KGHSH, LQKENI. CDR3 DNA: TGTGCCAGCTCAGCCACCATCGGTTATCAGCCCCAGCATTTT. Encoded protein: CASSATIGYQPQHF.

The gene calls are TRBV5-6 and TRBJ2-2; D unclear. Germline-derived CDR1 and CDR2 are SGHDT and YYEEEE. CDR3 length: 15 residues. V dropped 0 bases and J dropped 2 bases, with 8 bases sitting between them. The CDR3 loop reads CASSLDGINTGELFF. The CDR3 DNA follows: TGTGCCAGCAGCTTGGATGGAATAAACACCGGGGAGCTGTTTTTT.

V gene TRBV5-1 combines with J gene TRBJ2-7, with D possibly being TRBD2 (6 bases). This CDR3 comprises 16 residues. Trimming stripped 0 bases from V and 2 bases from J, with 15 bases between. CDR1 and CDR2 (germline): SGHRS, YFSETQ. DNA of the CDR3: TGCGCCAGCAGCTTGGGAGGGGAGGCCGGAACCTACGAGCAGTACTTC. Protein product: CASSLGGEAGTYEQYF.

The J gene is TRBJ2-3, the V gene TRBV4-2; D perhaps matches TRBD1 (5 bases). Germline CDR1 is LGHNA and CDR2 is YNFKEQ. The V and J ends lost 0 bases and 4 bases respectively, with 14 bases between them. The CDR3 runs 16 residues. The chain's CDR3 is CASSQDDGANSDTQYF. The CDR3 region has the DNA TGTGCCAGCAGCCAAGATGATGGGGCCAACTCAGATACGCAGTATTTT.

The chain is built from TRBV2 and TRBJ2-7; possible D gene TRBD1, 6 bases. V was shortened by 2 bases and J by 3 bases, with 14 bases between the two germline ends. Looked up from germline, CDR1 is SNHLY and CDR2 is FYNNEI. CDR3 size: 15 residues. The CDR3 loop is CASSESPGQVYEQYF. The CDR3 DNA follows: TGTGCCAGCAGTGAAAGCCCGGGACAAGTCTACGAGCAGTACTTC.

CDR3 in DNA: TGTGCCAGCAGTTCCGACACGGGTCACACCGGGGAGCTGTTTTTT. This sequence encodes CASSSDTGHTGELFF. The chain carries TRBV6-5 and TRBJ2-2; D is uncertain. Germline V gene sequence: CDR1 MNHEY, CDR2 SVGAGI. The CDR3 runs to 15 residues. The ends were cut back, 4 bases at V and 3 bases at J, with 12 bases in the middle.

This sequence joins TRBV7-9 and TRBJ2-7, with TRBD1 matching over 7 bases. J was trimmed by 3 bases and V by 1 base; bases with no gene match: 3. The CDR3 extends over 14 amino acids. CDR1 SEHNR and CDR2 FQNEAQ come from the germline V gene (reference sequence). The CDR3 loop reads CASSLEGGRYEQYF. The CDR3 DNA reads as TGTGCCAGCAGCTTAGAAGGGGGCCGCTACGAGCAGTACTTC.

This chain connects TRBV7-9 to TRBJ2-7; D unclear. CDR3 length equals 10 residues. The V gene lost 8 bases and the J gene lost 3 bases, with 5 bases spanning the gap. Per the germline V gene, CDR1 is SEHNR and CDR2 is FQNEAQ (reference sequence). The CDR3 DNA follows: TGTGCCAGCGGAAACTACGAGCAGTACTTC. Translation gives CASGNYEQYF. The full variable domain, in which reference TRBV7-9 and TRBJ2-7 provide the parts outside the CDR3, is DTGVSQNPRHKITKRGQNVTFRCDPISEHNRLYWYRQTLGQGPEFLTYFQNEAQLEKSRLLSDRFSAERPKGSFSTLEIQRTEQGDSAMYLCASGNYEQYFGPGTRLTVT.

The J gene is TRBJ2-4, the V gene TRBV5-4, with TRBD2 identical over 10 bases. V gave up 4 bases and J gave up 6 bases; unmatched junction bases: 10. The CDR3 is made up of 16 amino acids. CDR1 SGHNT and CDR2 YYREEE come from the germline V gene (reference sequence). The CDR3 spells CASSPSGRAGGNIQYF. The CDR3 nucleotides read TGTGCCAGCAGCCCCAGCGGGAGGGCCGGAGGAAACATTCAGTACTTC. Full variable domain (missing parts from reference TRBV5-4 and TRBJ2-4): ETGVTQSPTHLIKTRGQQVTLRCSSQSGHNTVSWYQQALGQGPQFIFQYYREEENGRGNFPPRFSGLQFPNYSSELNVNALELDDSALYLCASSPSGRAGGNIQYFGAGTRLSVL.

This clone occurred a few times. The rearrangement joins TRBV4-1 to TRBJ2-5, with D possibly matching TRBD1 (6 bases). CDR3 length: 13 residues. Germline V gene data show CDR1 as MGHRA and CDR2 as YSYEKL. The V end was cut by 8 bases, the J end by 7 bases, with 17 bases between. The CDR3 loop is CASRDRPQGTQYF. CDR3 DNA: TGCGCCAGCCGTGACAGGCCCCAGGGGACCCAGTACTTC.

This chain connects TRBV30 to TRBJ2-2; a weak D match, TRBD1 (6 bases). This CDR3 contains 14 residues. Trimming shortened V by 5 bases and J by 4 bases, and 14 bases separated the two germline ends. The germline gives CDR1 GTSNPN, CDR2 SVGIG (reference sequence). CDR3 sequence reads: CAWETGSSTGELFF. The CDR3 DNA sequence: TGTGCCTGGGAGACAGGTTCGAGCACCGGGGAGCTGTTTTTT.

The chain carries TRBV5-1 and TRBJ2-2, with D unresolved. The CDR3 is 16 residues long. The germline V gene encodes CDR1 SGHRS and CDR2 YFSETQ. The V end was cut by 4 bases, the J end by 2 bases, with 15 bases between. CDR3 DNA sequence: TGCGCCAGCAGCCCTCTATACGGAGTAAACACCGGGGAGCTGTTTTTT. Protein product: CASSPLYGVNTGELFF.

The V and J genes are TRBV9 and TRBJ2-1; D possibly corresponds to TRBD2 (6 bases). V gave up 4 bases and J gave up 3 bases, with 14 bases separating them. Germline V lookup: CDR1 SGDLS, CDR2 YYNGEE. CDR3 length: 15 amino acids. The CDR3 here is CASSRLAMNYNEQFF. CDR3 DNA: TGTGCCAGCAGCCGGCTAGCGATGAACTACAATGAGCAGTTCTTC.

The chain is built from TRBV19 and TRBJ1-5; a possible D gene is TRBD1 (5 bases). Germline CDR1 and CDR2: LNHDA and SQIVND (reference sequence). Between the trimmed V and J ends, which lost 4 bases and 0 bases, there was a span of 13 bases. The CDR3 is made up of 16 amino acids. The CDR3 sequence: CASSNYRPYSNQPQHF. CDR3 DNA: TGTGCCAGTAGTAACTACAGGCCTTATAGCAATCAGCCCCAGCATTTT.

This chain joins TRBV18 and TRBJ2-4; the D gene is possibly TRBD2 (6 bases). The CDR3 spans 15 residues. Looked up from germline, CDR1 is KGHSH and CDR2 is LQKENI. V was trimmed by 6 bases and J by 1 base, leaving 13 bases between them. CDR3 bases: TGTGCCAGCTCGCCTCAGGAGGGGGCCAAAAACATTCAGTACTTC. This gives the protein CASSPQEGAKNIQYF.

The V and J genes are TRBV15 and TRBJ1-2; maybe TRBD1 (5 bases). The CDR3 is 12 amino acids. Trimming pared 8 bases from V and 7 bases from J, leaving 14 bases between. Germline V gene lookup returns CDR1 LNHNV and CDR2 YYDKDF (reference sequence). CDR3 in amino acids: CATSGGDGGYTF. CDR3 bases: TGTGCCACCTCGGGAGGGGACGGTGGCTACACCTTC.

This clone was observed once. The CDR3 protein is CASSSDYSGNTIYF. CDR3 in DNA: TGTGCCAGCAGTTCCGACTACTCTGGAAACACCATATATTTT. This sequence joins TRBV6-5 and TRBJ1-3; D remains ambiguous. V was pared by 4 bases and J by 0 bases, with 7 bases between. The CDR3 covers 14 residues. Looked up from germline, CDR1 is MNHEY and CDR2 is SVGAGI.

The gene calls are TRBV6-6 and TRBJ2-2; possible D gene TRBD2, 5 bases. The CDR3 runs to 14 residues. The V gene's germline CDR1 is MNHNY and CDR2 SVGAGI (reference sequence). V was pared by 8 bases and J by 5 bases, with 15 bases between. CDR3 in DNA: TGTGCCAGCGGGGAGACGCAAGGGACCGGGGAGCTGTTTTTT. This gives the protein CASGETQGTGELFF.

This chain's CDR3 is CASSYGVSYGYTF. In DNA form, the CDR3 reads TGTGCCAGCAGTTACGGGGTTTCCTATGGCTACACCTTC. The V call is TRBV6-5, the J call TRBJ1-2; D is unresolved. The CDR3 length is 13 residues. Germline CDR1 and CDR2: MNHEY and SVGAGI. The V gene lost 2 bases and the J gene lost 4 bases, with 8 bases spanning the gap.